Listed below are T cell receptor beta chains from one sample, sequenced in a study of CXCR3-negative and CXCR3-positive naive CD8 T cells. Each CDR3 protein gets one entry in TCRdb, which reprocessed the 5' RACE reads and gives no DNA. The repertoire table contains roughly 28,000 distinct CDR3 sequences. Specimen: memory CD8+ T cells from blood. These receptors were obtained from a human donor in good health. Some clones in this sample may be carry-over from other donors' samples. CDR3s include the opening cysteine and the closing phenylalanine or tryptophan. A row's size may be missing; if present it is once, few, many or a size class.

J	V	size	CDR3
TRBJ2-1	TRBV5-1	.	CASSFGLAKNNEQFF
TRBJ2-1	TRBV29-1	.	CSVEDPTTSGVYNEQFF
TRBJ2-3	TRBV7-9	.	CASSLRQGGTDTQYF
TRBJ2-1	TRBV24-1	.	CATSDLRTSGGSSSYNEQFF
TRBJ2-3	TRBV20-1	.	CSARGYGGGAENTQYF
TRBJ2-2	TRBV11-3	.	CASSLTSGGPKRRTGELFF
TRBJ1-1	TRBV12-3/TRBV12-4	.	CASRPDTLNTEAFF
TRBJ1-2	TRBV20-1	.	CSAPVGGGDDTF
TRBJ2-1	TRBV29-1	.	CSVEVPPFPETGLRQFF
TRBJ2-7	TRBV7-9	.	CASSLPGTNYEQYF
TRBJ2-7	TRBV18	.	CASSPPAAGTSYEQYF
TRBJ2-2	TRBV7-9	.	CASSETPSSGELFF
TRBJ2-7	TRBV29-1	.	CSVQTGYPYEQYF
TRBJ2-7	TRBV29-1	.	CSAVDGTSGTYEQYF
TRBJ2-2	TRBV27	.	CASSLSVQNTGELFF
TRBJ1-1	TRBV7-3	.	CASSLGDLGTEAFF
TRBJ2-7	TRBV29-1	.	CSVEDRVTNSYEQYF
TRBJ2-3	TRBV5-6	.	CASSSGGQIRTDTQYF
TRBJ2-2	TRBV9	.	CASSVAWNTGELFF
TRBJ2-1	TRBV5-4	.	CASSDRVIHLYNEQFF
TRBJ2-7	TRBV28	.	CASSFRLAEISYEQYF
TRBJ2-5	TRBV28	.	CASSPARDETQYF
TRBJ1-4	TRBV6-2/TRBV6-3	.	CASSYSTQGTDENEKLFF
TRBJ2-5	TRBV20-1	.	CSAPDLGLAGVYQETQYF
TRBJ2-3	TRBV6-6	.	CASRLAGGKVADTQYF
TRBJ2-1	TRBV29-1	.	CSVEGLAGVIEQFF
TRBJ2-1	TRBV14	.	CASSFRLARDNEQFF
TRBJ2-1	TRBV29-1	.	CSVGGKIDRGRTYNEQFF
TRBJ2-7	TRBV27	.	CASSLVGGPISYEQYF
TRBJ2-4	TRBV20-1	.	CSAGTGINIQYF
TRBJ2-5	TRBV7-8	.	CASSFWVSYLSGGAQETQYF
TRBJ2-3	TRBV6-4	.	CASSDGSSGGAADTQYF
TRBJ2-5	TRBV13	.	CASSLGGVFGETQYF
TRBJ1-5	TRBV3-1	.	CASSQDQGNGQPQHF
TRBJ2-1	TRBV4-3	.	CASSQEVARGAIDEQFF
TRBJ2-1	TRBV29-1	.	CSVEGLLVGPNEQFF
TRBJ2-3	TRBV28	.	CASSLILAGGRTDTQYF
TRBJ2-3	TRBV10-1	.	CASSDLGGTDTQYF
TRBJ2-1	TRBV10-3	.	CAISESDDRSSYNEQFF
TRBJ1-1	TRBV6-2/TRBV6-3	.	CASSYSFNGGAEAFF
TRBJ2-1	TRBV4-3	.	CASSQVLENEQFF
TRBJ1-1	TRBV20-1	.	CSASTGNTEAFF
TRBJ2-1	TRBV7-9	medium-sized	CASSPQGPPGLEQFF
TRBJ2-2	TRBV25-1	.	CATAQYRVEGPNTGELFF
TRBJ1-1	TRBV25-1	.	CASSFQTGLNTEAFF